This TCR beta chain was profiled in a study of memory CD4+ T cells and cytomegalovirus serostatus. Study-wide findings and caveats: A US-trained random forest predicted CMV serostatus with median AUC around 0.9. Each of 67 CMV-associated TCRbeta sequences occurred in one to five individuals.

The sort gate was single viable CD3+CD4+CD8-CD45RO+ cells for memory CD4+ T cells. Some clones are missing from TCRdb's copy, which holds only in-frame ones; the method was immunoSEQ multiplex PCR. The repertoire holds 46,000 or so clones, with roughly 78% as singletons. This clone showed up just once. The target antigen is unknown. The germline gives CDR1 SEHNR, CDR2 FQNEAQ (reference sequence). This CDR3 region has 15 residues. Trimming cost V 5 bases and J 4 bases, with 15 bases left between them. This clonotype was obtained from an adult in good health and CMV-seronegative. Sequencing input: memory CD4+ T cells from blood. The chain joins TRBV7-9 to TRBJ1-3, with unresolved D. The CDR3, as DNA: TGTGCCAGCAGCCCTTCGAGGGTCTCAGGAAACACCATATATTTT. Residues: CASSPSRVSGNTIYF.